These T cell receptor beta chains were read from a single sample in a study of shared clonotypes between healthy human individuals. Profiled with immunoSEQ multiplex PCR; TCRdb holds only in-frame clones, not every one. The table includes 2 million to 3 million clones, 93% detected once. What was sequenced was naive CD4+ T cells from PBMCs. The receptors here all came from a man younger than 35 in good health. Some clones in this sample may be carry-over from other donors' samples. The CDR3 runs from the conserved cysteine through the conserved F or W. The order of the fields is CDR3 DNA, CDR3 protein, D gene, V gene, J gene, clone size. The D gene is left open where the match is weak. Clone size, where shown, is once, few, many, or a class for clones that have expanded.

cdr3_nt: TGTGCCACCAGCACATCGATTTACGAGCAGTACTTC; cdr3_aa: CATSTSIYEQYF; d_call: .; v_call: TRBV15; j_call: TRBJ2-7; clone_size: .
cdr3_nt: TGTGCCAGCGGGGACAGGGAGACCTCACCCCTCCACTTT; cdr3_aa: CASGDRETSPLHF; d_call: TRBD1; v_call: TRBV6-6; j_call: TRBJ1-6; clone_size: once
cdr3_nt: TGTGCCAGCAGGTCCGGGATGTGGGGTGGTGAGACCCAGTACTTC; cdr3_aa: CASRSGMWGGETQYF; d_call: .; v_call: TRBV27; j_call: TRBJ2-5; clone_size: .
cdr3_nt: TGCGCCAGCAATCCCCGGGACTTTATAACGACAGATACGCAGTATTTT; cdr3_aa: CASNPRDFITTDTQYF; d_call: .; v_call: TRBV5-1; j_call: TRBJ2-3; clone_size: once
cdr3_nt: TGTGCCAGCAGGAAAGAGGGGCGGGAGGACAATGAGCAGTTCTTC; cdr3_aa: CASRKEGREDNEQFF; d_call: TRBD2; v_call: TRBV9; j_call: TRBJ2-1; clone_size: .
cdr3_nt: TGTGCCAGCAGCTTAGGGATCGGGACAGGCCTGTACGAGCAGTACTTC; cdr3_aa: CASSLGIGTGLYEQYF; d_call: TRBD1; v_call: TRBV7-8; j_call: TRBJ2-7; clone_size: .
cdr3_nt: TGTGCCAGCAGTGAATGGGACGGATACAATCAGCCCCAGCATTTT; cdr3_aa: CASSEWDGYNQPQHF; d_call: .; v_call: TRBV25-1; j_call: TRBJ1-5; clone_size: .
cdr3_nt: TGTGCCAGCAGCTCGAGAATTAGCGGGAGCTACGAGCAGTACTTC; cdr3_aa: CASSSRISGSYEQYF; d_call: TRBD2; v_call: TRBV7-9; j_call: TRBJ2-7; clone_size: .
cdr3_nt: TGTGCCAGCAGCGCCGGGACAGGACCAAATCAGCCCCAGCATTTT; cdr3_aa: CASSAGTGPNQPQHF; d_call: TRBD1; v_call: TRBV9; j_call: TRBJ1-5; clone_size: .
cdr3_nt: TGTGCCAGCAGCGGAAGGGGGGCAGAACAAGAGACCCAGTACTTC; cdr3_aa: CASSGRGAEQETQYF; d_call: .; v_call: TRBV7-2; j_call: TRBJ2-5; clone_size: .
cdr3_nt: TGTGCCAGCAGCGTTTCGAGCTCCTACAATGAGCAGTTCTTC; cdr3_aa: CASSVSSSYNEQFF; d_call: .; v_call: TRBV9; j_call: TRBJ2-1; clone_size: once
cdr3_nt: TGTGCCAGCAGCTTGGGACTAGCGGGAAGCTCCTACAATGAGCAGTTCTTC; cdr3_aa: CASSLGLAGSSYNEQFF; d_call: TRBD2; v_call: TRBV7-6; j_call: TRBJ2-1; clone_size: .
cdr3_nt: TGCAGTGCTAGGGATAATGAAAAACTGTTTTTT; cdr3_aa: CSARDNEKLFF; d_call: .; v_call: TRBV20-1; j_call: TRBJ1-4; clone_size: .
cdr3_nt: TGTGCCAGCAGCCAGAGACTAGCGGGAGGCACCGGGGAGCTGTTTTTT; cdr3_aa: CASSQRLAGGTGELFF; d_call: TRBD2; v_call: TRBV7-2; j_call: TRBJ2-2; clone_size: .
cdr3_nt: TGCGCCAGCAGCTTGACAGGGTACAATGAGCAGTTCTTC; cdr3_aa: CASSLTGYNEQFF; d_call: .; v_call: TRBV5-1; j_call: TRBJ2-1; clone_size: .
cdr3_nt: TGTGCCAGCAGTCCCCAGGGGAGCGATGAGCAGTTCTTC; cdr3_aa: CASSPQGSDEQFF; d_call: .; v_call: TRBV28; j_call: TRBJ2-1; clone_size: .
cdr3_nt: TGTGCCAGCAAGGAGGTTCCATATGGCTACACCTTC; cdr3_aa: CASKEVPYGYTF; d_call: .; v_call: TRBV6-1; j_call: TRBJ1-2; clone_size: .
cdr3_nt: TGTGCCAGCAGTGATCGGTCTCATGAGCAGTTCTTC; cdr3_aa: CASSDRSHEQFF; d_call: .; v_call: TRBV2; j_call: TRBJ2-1; clone_size: .
cdr3_nt: TGCGCCAGCAGTGACAGCGGGAGGGCCGGGACAGATACGCAGTATTTT; cdr3_aa: CASSDSGRAGTDTQYF; d_call: TRBD2; v_call: TRBV10-1; j_call: TRBJ2-3; clone_size: .
cdr3_nt: TGTGCCAGCAGTGAATCGGGTCGGCAGCCCCAGCATTTT; cdr3_aa: CASSESGRQPQHF; d_call: .; v_call: TRBV6-1; j_call: TRBJ1-5; clone_size: .
cdr3_nt: TGTGCCAGCAGGGAAGGGACAGGGGGCCGTACCGGGGAGCTGTTTTTT; cdr3_aa: CASREGTGGRTGELFF; d_call: TRBD1; v_call: TRBV7-9; j_call: TRBJ2-2; clone_size: .
cdr3_nt: TGTGCCAGCAGCCACACAAGGATTCTCTCCTACGAGCAGTACTTC; cdr3_aa: CASSHTRILSYEQYF; d_call: .; v_call: TRBV11-1; j_call: TRBJ2-7; clone_size: .
cdr3_nt: TGTGCCAGTGGGACAGTTGTGACCGGGGAGCTGTTTTTT; cdr3_aa: CASGTVVTGELFF; d_call: TRBD1; v_call: TRBV6-5; j_call: TRBJ2-2; clone_size: .
cdr3_nt: TGTGCCACCAGTTCCTCTATAGCGGGAGACTACAATGAGCAGTTCTTC; cdr3_aa: CATSSSIAGDYNEQFF; d_call: TRBD2; v_call: TRBV15; j_call: TRBJ2-1; clone_size: .
cdr3_nt: TGTGCCAGCAGCGTAGAGGTCCTGAACACTGAAGCTTTCTTT; cdr3_aa: CASSVEVLNTEAFF; d_call: .; v_call: TRBV9; j_call: TRBJ1-1; clone_size: .